This TCR beta chain appears in the sequencing data of a study of cytomegalovirus exposure and HLA in healthy donors. Background on the study: Genetic ancestry analysis placed about 76% of the 398 donors that were genotyped in the Caucasian-associated cluster.

As concerns this clone: Its antigen remains unknown.

Points from the study as a whole: In vitro assays verified that a few CMV-associated chains recognized CMV antigens specifically. Most subjects had HLA-A and HLA-B alleles reportedly predicted accurately by TCR beta sequences. Presence/absence analyses supposed approximately even sequencing depth among donors.

Germline CDR1 is MNHEY and CDR2 is SVGAGI. This CDR3 comprises 14 residues. V shed 2 bases and J shed 7 bases, with 14 bases lying between them. It was with 60 Vbeta and 13 Jbeta primers that the PCR ran. The assay was immunoSEQ multiplex PCR, and TCRdb's table has in-frame clones only and misses some. The sample holds under 200,000 clones, around 86% seen once. The sequence was obtained from a human donor in good health. The genes are TRBV6-5 and TRBJ1-2, with D perhaps matching TRBD1 (6 bases). Material for sequencing was PBMCs. CDR3 amino acids: CASSYAAGQFGYTF. The CDR3 region has the DNA TGTGCCAGCAGTTACGCGGCAGGACAGTTTGGCTACACCTTC.